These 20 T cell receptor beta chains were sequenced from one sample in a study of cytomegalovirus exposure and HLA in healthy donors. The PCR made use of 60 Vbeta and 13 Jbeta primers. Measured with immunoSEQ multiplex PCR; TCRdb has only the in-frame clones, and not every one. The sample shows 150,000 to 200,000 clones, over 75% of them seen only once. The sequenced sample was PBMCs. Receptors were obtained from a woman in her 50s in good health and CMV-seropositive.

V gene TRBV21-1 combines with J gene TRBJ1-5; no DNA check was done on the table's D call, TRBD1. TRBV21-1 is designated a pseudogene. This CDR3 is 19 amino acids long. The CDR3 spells CASSISGTGGEKGNQPQHF. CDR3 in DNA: TGTGCCAGCAGCATCTCCGGGACAGGGGGCGAAAAGGGCAATCAGCCCCAGCATTTT.

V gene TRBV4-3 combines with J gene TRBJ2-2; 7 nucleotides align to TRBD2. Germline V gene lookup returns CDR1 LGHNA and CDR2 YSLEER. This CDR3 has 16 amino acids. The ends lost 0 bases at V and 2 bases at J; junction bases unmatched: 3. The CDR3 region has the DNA TGCGCCAGCAGCCAAGAGCGCGGGGGAAACACCGGGGAGCTGTTTTTT. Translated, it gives CASSQERGGNTGELFF.

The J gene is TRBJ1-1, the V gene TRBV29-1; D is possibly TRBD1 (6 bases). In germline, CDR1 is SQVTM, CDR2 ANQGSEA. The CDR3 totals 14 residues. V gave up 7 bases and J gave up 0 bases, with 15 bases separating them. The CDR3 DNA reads TGCAGCGCCGACAGGAATGGGGTGAACACTGAAGCTTTCTTT. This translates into CSADRNGVNTEAFF.

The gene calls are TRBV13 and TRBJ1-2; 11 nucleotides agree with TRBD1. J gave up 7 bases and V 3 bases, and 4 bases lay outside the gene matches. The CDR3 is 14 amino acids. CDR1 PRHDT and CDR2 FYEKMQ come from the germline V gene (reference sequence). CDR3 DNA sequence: TGTGCCAGCAGCTTCCCCGGGACAGGGGGTGGCTACACCTTC. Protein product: CASSFPGTGGGYTF.

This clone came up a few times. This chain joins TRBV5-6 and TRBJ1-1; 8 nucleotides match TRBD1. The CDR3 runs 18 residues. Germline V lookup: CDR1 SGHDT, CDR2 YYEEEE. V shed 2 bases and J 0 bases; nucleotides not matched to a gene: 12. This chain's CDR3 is CASSLDPRDRWVNTEAFF. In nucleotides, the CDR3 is TGTGCCAGCAGCTTAGACCCGAGGGACAGGTGGGTGAACACTGAAGCTTTCTTT. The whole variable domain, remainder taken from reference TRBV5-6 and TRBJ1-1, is DAGVTQSPTHLIKTRGQQVTLRCSPKSGHDTVSWYQQALGQGPQFIFQYYEEEERQRGNFPDRFSGHQFPNYSSELNVNALLLGDSALYLCASSLDPRDRWVNTEAFFGQGTRLTVV.

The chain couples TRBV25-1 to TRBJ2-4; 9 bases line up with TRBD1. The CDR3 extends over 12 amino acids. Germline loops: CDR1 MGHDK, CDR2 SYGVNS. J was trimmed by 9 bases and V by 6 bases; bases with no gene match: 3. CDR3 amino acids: CASRGQGTIQYF. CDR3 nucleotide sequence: TGTGCCAGCAGAGGACAGGGGACCATTCAGTACTTC.

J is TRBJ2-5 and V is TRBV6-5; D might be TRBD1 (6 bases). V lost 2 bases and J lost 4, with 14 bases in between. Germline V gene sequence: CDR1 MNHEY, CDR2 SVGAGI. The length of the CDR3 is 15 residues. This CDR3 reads CASSYTGGLRETQYF. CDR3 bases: TGTGCCAGCAGTTACACTGGGGGCTTGAGAGAGACCCAGTACTTC.

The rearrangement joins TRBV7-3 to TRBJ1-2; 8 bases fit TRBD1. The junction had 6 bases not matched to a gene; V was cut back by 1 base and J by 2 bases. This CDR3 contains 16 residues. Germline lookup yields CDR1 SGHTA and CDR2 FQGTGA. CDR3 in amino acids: CASSLIGTGGNYGYTF. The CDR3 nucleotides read TGTGCCAGCAGCTTAATCGGGACAGGCGGCAACTATGGCTACACCTTC.

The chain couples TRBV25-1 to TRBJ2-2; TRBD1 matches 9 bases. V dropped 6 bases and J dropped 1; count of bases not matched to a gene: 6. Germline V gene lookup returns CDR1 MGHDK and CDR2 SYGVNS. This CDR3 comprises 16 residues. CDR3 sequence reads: CASSRQGGQNTGELFF. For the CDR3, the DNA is TGTGCCAGCAGCAGACAGGGGGGCCAGAACACCGGGGAGCTGTTTTTT.

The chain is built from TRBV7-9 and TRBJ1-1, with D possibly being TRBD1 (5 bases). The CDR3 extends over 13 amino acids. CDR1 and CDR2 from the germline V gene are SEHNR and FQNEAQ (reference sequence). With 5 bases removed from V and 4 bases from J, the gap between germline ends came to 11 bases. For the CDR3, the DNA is TGTGCCAGCAGCCCTCCTCAGGGCACTGAAGCTTTCTTT. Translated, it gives CASSPPQGTEAFF.

CDR3 DNA: TGTGCCAGCAGCTTGGACAGGGGTACCTACGAGCAGTACTTC. Its protein is CASSLDRGTYEQYF. The rearrangement links TRBV7-2 to TRBJ2-7, with TRBD1 identical over 9 bases. The CDR3 is 14 residues long. From germline, CDR1 is SGHTA and CDR2 FQGNSA. V shed 3 bases and J 2 bases; nucleotides not matched to a gene: 2.

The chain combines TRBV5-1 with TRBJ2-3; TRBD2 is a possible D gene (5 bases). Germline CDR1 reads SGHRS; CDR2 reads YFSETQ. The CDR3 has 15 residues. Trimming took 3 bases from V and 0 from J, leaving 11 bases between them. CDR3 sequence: CASSSERGSTDTQYF. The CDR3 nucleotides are TGCGCCAGCAGCTCCGAACGGGGAAGCACAGATACGCAGTATTTT.

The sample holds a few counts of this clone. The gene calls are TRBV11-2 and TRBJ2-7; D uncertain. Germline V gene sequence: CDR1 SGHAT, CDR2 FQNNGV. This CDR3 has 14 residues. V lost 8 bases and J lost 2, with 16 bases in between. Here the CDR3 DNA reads TGTGCCAGCTCCTTGTCTTATCTCCCCTACGAGCAGTACTTC. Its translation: CASSLSYLPYEQYF.

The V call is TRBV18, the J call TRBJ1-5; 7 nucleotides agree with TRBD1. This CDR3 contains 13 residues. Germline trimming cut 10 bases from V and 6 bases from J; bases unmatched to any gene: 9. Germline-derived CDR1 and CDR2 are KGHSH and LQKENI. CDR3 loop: CATAQGLGQPQHF. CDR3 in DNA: TGTGCCACCGCACAGGGGCTGGGTCAGCCCCAGCATTTT.

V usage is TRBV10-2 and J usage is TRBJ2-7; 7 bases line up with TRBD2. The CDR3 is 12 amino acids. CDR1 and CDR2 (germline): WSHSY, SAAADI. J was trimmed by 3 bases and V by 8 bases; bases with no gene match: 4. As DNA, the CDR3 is TGCGCCAGCCTTGGGGGGGGCTACGAGCAGTACTTC. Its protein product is CASLGGGYEQYF.

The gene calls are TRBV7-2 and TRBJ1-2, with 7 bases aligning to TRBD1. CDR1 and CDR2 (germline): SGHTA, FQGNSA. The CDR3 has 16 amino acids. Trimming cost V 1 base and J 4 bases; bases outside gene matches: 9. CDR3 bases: TGTGCCAGCAGCTTAGGTGGAGGGGGCGCGCTCTATGGCTACACCTTC. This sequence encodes CASSLGGGGALYGYTF. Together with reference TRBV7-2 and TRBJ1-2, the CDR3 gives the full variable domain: GAGVSQSPSNKVTEKGKDVELRCDPISGHTALYWYRQSLGQGLEFLIYFQGNSAPDKSGLPSDRFSAERTGGSVSTLTIQRTQQEDSAVYLCASSLGGGGALYGYTFGSGTRLTVV.

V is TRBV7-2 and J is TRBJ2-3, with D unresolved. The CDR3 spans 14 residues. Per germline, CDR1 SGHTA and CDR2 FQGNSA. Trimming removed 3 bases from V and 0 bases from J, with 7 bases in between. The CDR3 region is CASSLSSSTDTQYF. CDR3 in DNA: TGTGCCAGCAGCTTGTCCTCTAGCACAGATACGCAGTATTTT.

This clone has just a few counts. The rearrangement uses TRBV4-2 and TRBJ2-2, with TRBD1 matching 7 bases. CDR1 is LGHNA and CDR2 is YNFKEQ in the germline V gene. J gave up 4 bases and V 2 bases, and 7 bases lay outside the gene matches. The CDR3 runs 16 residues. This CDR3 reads CASSQHRDSITGELFF. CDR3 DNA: TGTGCCAGCAGCCAACACCGGGACAGTATCACCGGGGAGCTGTTTTTT.

The CDR3 DNA reads TGTGCCAGCAGCTGGATCCTAGGGGGAGGGACAGATACGCAGTATTTT. It translates to CASSWILGGGTDTQYF. The V call is TRBV5-6, the J call TRBJ2-3, with D maybe TRBD2 (7 bases). The V end was cut by 3 bases, the J end by 3 bases, with 17 bases between. The CDR3 is made up of 16 amino acids. Per the germline V gene, CDR1 is SGHDT and CDR2 is YYEEEE.

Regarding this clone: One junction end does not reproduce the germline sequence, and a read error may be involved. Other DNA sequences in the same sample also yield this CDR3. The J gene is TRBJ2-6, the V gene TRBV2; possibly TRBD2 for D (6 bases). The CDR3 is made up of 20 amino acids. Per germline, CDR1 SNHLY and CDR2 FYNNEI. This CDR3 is CASSERRPGRPYSGANVLTF. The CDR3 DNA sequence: TGTGCCAGCAGTGAACGCCGCCCAGGGAGGCCATACTCTGGGGCCAATGTCCTGACTTTC.